This T cell receptor (beta chain) was recorded in a study of T cells in localized non-small cell lung cancer. A remark on this clone: The antigen is not known.

Method: immunoSEQ multiplex PCR; TCRdb's copy keeps in-frame clones and lacks some. The sample holds more than 2,500 clones; under 25% are singletons and the top ten take under 30%. Study outcomes and limitations: In the blood, greater T cell density corresponded to longer overall survival. Adjacent lung had a median about 57 of the 100 largest tumor clones. Measurement of T cell clonality placed uninvolved adjacent lung highest, above the level in tumor. It remains possible that heterogeneity exists, since only one tumor region was sequenced.

Germline assignment: CDR1 SGHNT and CDR2 YENEEA. The CDR3 extends over 17 amino acids. V lost 4 bases and J lost 6, with 23 bases in between. The chain has TRBV11-3 and TRBJ2-3, with D possibly matching TRBD1 (6 bases). The receptor was derived from a male donor aged 60 or over with stage II squamous cell lung carcinoma. The specimen comprised lung tumor tissue, sampled before any cancer treatment. CDR3 loop: CASSSRNREFQVDTQYF. The CDR3 nucleotides are TGTGCCAGCAGCTCCCGCAACAGGGAATTCCAGGTGGATACGCAGTATTTT.